This T cell receptor beta chain came from a study of preoperative IRX-2 immunotherapy in early breast cancer (dated by TCRdb to the late 2010s). Library generation was performed with the immunoSEQ multiplex PCR assay. The clones in this table, taken by TCRdb from immuneACCESS, are in-frame only. Not every clone is retained; where verified, under half of the shortfall comes from an unresolved V gene, and the cause of the rest is unknown. This sample gives approximately 20,000 clones in total; around four fifths of them show up just once. Roughly 1.2% of the sample is taken by the ten largest. The CDR3 covers 16 residues, taking in both the cysteine and the phenylalanine. Only the CDR3 part of the read is kept: 48 bases, read in frame from the first base. On this clone itself: No antigen is known for it. Per-base qualities were not stored, and no clone one base away is much larger.

The meaning of the sample's treatment or condition label: preoperative locoregional IRX-2 cytokine immunotherapy. The samples were obtained from a phase Ib study that tested preoperative, locoregional IRX-2 cytokine immunotherapy designed to prime immune responses. Before surgery, IRX-2 was given to the donors, who were patients with early-stage breast cancer. This chain joins TRBV7-5 to TRBJ2-3; TRBD2 is the table's D call and was not checked against the DNA. TRBV7-5 is a listed pseudogene. Sequences were derived from lymph node tissue, sampled after IRX-2 immunotherapy. The source of this sequence is a human donor with breast cancer. The DNA sequence is as follows: TGTGCCAGCAGCTTAGGACTAGCGGGGGGAACAGATACGCAGTATTTT. The resulting protein is CASSLGLAGGTDTQYF.